Shown below are 23 T cell receptor beta chains from a single sample sequenced in a study of T-cell reconstitution after alpha-beta-depleted transplantation in children. A library of TCRbeta sequences, prepared with unique molecular identifiers, was generated. Each CDR3 protein gets one entry after TCRdb re-called the PCR reads with MiXCR. This sample has 250,000 to 400,000 distinct CDR3 sequences, with around 25% found just once. Specimen: PBMCs, mostly from graft donor cells, collected 180 days after TCRalphabeta/CD19-depleted stem cell transplant. The receptors originated from a male patient aged 5 to 17 who had a stem cell transplant for acute lymphoblastic leukemia, so the T cells may come from the graft donor.

This clonotype was recorded many times. The chain employs TRBV6-5 and TRBJ2-1; D perhaps matches TRBD2 (5 bases). V was trimmed by 6 bases and J by 12 bases, leaving 12 bases between them. The CDR3 totals 11 residues. In germline, CDR1 is MNHEY, CDR2 SVGAGI. The CDR3 here is CASSRGSAQFF. The CDR3 bases are TGTGCCAGCAGCCGAGGGTCGGCGCAGTTCTTC.

This clonotype occurred a few times. The genes are TRBV6-5 and TRBJ2-1; 11 nucleotides agree with TRBD1. J gave up 8 bases and V 2 bases, and 2 bases lay outside the gene matches. The CDR3 totals 14 residues. Germline V gives CDR1 MNHEY, CDR2 SVGAGI. The CDR3 here is CASSYRGQGDEQFF. CDR3 sequence (DNA): TGTGCCAGCAGTTACCGGGGACAGGGGGATGAGCAGTTCTTC.

The V and J genes are TRBV12-3 or TRBV12-4 and TRBJ2-2; the D gene is possibly TRBD1 (5 bases). This CDR3 is built from 15 residues. Trimming cost V 1 base and J 6 bases, with 12 bases left between them. In nucleotides, the CDR3 is TGTGCCAGCAGTTTAGAAGCAGGGTTGGCCGGGGAGCTGTTTTTT. It translates to CASSLEAGLAGELFF.

This clonotype was seen a few times. The chain's CDR3 is CSARGTSGINEQFF. The CDR3 DNA sequence: TGCAGTGCTAGAGGGACTAGCGGGATCAATGAGCAGTTCTTC. The chain links TRBV20-1 to TRBJ2-1, with TRBD2 matching over 12 bases. V lost 1 base, J lost 6 bases, and 1 base stayed unmatched. From germline, CDR1 is DFQATT and CDR2 SNEGSKA (reference sequence). This CDR3 has 14 residues.

This clonotype was observed at least ten times. The gene calls are TRBV27 and TRBJ2-2; D is ambiguous. The ends were cut back, 2 bases at V and 4 bases at J, with 5 bases in the middle. The V gene's germline CDR1 is MNHEY and CDR2 SMNVEV (reference sequence). CDR3 length: 13 amino acids. The CDR3 region is CASSLRVTGELFF. CDR3 DNA: TGTGCCAGCAGTTTACGGGTCACCGGGGAGCTGTTTTTT.

In its sample, this clonotype was seen a few times. The chain uses TRBV7-9 and TRBJ2-1; D unclear. CDR1 SEHNR and CDR2 FQNEAQ come from the germline V gene (reference sequence). Deletions cut 5 bases from V and 4 bases from J, with 12 bases between. CDR3 length: 14 amino acids. The CDR3 sequence: CASSAGTRYNEQFF. In DNA form, the CDR3 reads TGTGCCAGCAGCGCCGGAACACGTTACAATGAGCAGTTCTTC. The variable domain in full, with the rest retrieved from reference TRBV7-9 and TRBJ2-1, is DTGVSQNPRHKITKRGQNVTFRCDPISEHNRLYWYRQTLGQGPEFLTYFQNEAQLEKSRLLSDRFSAERPKGSFSTLEIQRTEQGDSAMYLCASSAGTRYNEQFFGPGTRLTVL.

This clonotype turned up a few times. The genes are TRBV5-1 and TRBJ2-3; D is unresolved. Deletions cut 1 base from V and 2 bases from J, with 5 bases between. Per the germline V gene, CDR1 is SGHRS and CDR2 is YFSETQ. The CDR3 consists of 13 residues. CDR3 DNA: TGCGCCAGCAGCTTGATTTTCACAGATACGCAGTATTTT. Translated: CASSLIFTDTQYF.

The chain is built from TRBV27 and TRBJ2-3, with D unresolved. The CDR3 has 14 amino acids. CDR1 and CDR2 (germline): MNHEY, SMNVEV (reference sequence). Deletions cut 3 bases from V and 4 bases from J, with 11 bases between. CDR3 sequence reads: CASSFTSPSDTQYF. CDR3 nucleotide sequence: TGTGCCAGCAGTTTCACCTCCCCTTCAGATACGCAGTATTTT.

This clonotype was detected many times. The chain has TRBV20-1 and TRBJ2-5, with a possible D match to TRBD1 (6 bases). The CDR3 is 18 amino acids. Germline CDR1 reads DFQATT; CDR2 reads SNEGSKA (reference sequence). Trimming shortened V by 5 bases and J by 2 bases, and 27 bases separated the two germline ends. The CDR3 here is CSADTGTSFGAIQETQYF. The DNA for the CDR3 is TGCAGTGCTGACACCGGGACAAGCTTTGGGGCTATTCAAGAGACCCAGTACTTC.

V and J are TRBV11-2 and TRBJ2-1; D perhaps matches TRBD1 (6 bases). Germline V gene sequence: CDR1 SGHAT, CDR2 FQNNGV. This CDR3 comprises 15 residues. The ends were cut back, 6 bases at V and 3 bases at J, with 15 bases in the middle. CDR3 bases: TGTGCCAGCAGACACCTCCGGGACAACTACAATGAGCAGTTCTTC. Protein: CASRHLRDNYNEQFF.

This clonotype was counted only a few times. The chain links TRBV4-1 to TRBJ2-7; the match to TRBD2 covers 11 bases. Per the germline V gene, CDR1 is MGHRA and CDR2 is YSYEKL. This CDR3 region has 14 residues. Trimming at V came to 4 bases and at J to 5 bases, leaving 4 bases not matched to a gene. The CDR3 region is CASSRATSGNEQYF. The CDR3 nucleotides read TGCGCCAGCAGCCGAGCGACTAGCGGGAACGAGCAGTACTTC.

The CDR3 spells CASSQGLAGRNEQFF. For the CDR3, the DNA is TGTGCCAGCAGCCAGGGACTAGCGGGACGCAATGAGCAGTTCTTC. The chain carries TRBV3-1 and TRBJ2-1, with 13 bases matching TRBD2. This CDR3 has 15 residues. V lost 3 bases, J lost 6 bases, and 2 bases stayed unmatched. Germline V gene data show CDR1 as LGHDT and CDR2 as YNNKEL (reference sequence).

This chain uses TRBV18 with TRBJ2-1; the D is unclear. CDR1 and CDR2 from the germline V gene are KGHSH and LQKENI. Trimming took off 0 bases at V and 8 bases at J, with 14 bases between the two ends. The CDR3 extends over 15 amino acids. The CDR3 DNA is TGTGCCAGCTCACCACCGATGAAGGGTGAGGATGAGCAGTTCTTC. Its protein is CASSPPMKGEDEQFF.

V usage is TRBV5-1 and J usage is TRBJ1-1; 8 bases match TRBD1. The ends lost 1 base at V and 9 bases at J; junction bases unmatched: 2. In germline, CDR1 is SGHRS, CDR2 YFSETQ. The CDR3 has 12 amino acids. CDR3 loop: CASSLFRGQAFF. The CDR3 bases are TGCGCCAGCAGCTTGTTCAGGGGGCAAGCTTTCTTT.

This clonotype was detected only a few times. This chain uses TRBV7-6 with TRBJ2-7, with 13 bases identical to TRBD2. The ends lost 6 bases at V and 1 base at J; junction bases unmatched: 12. CDR1 is SGHVS and CDR2 is FNYEAQ in the germline V gene. The CDR3 covers 18 residues. DNA of the CDR3: TGTGCCAGCAGTCCGGGACTAGCGGGATTCCCTTTTTCCTACGAGCAGTACTTC. It is translated as CASSPGLAGFPFSYEQYF.

The chain carries TRBV6-2 or TRBV6-3 and TRBJ2-3, with no clear D. Trimming took 4 bases from V and 6 from J, leaving 11 bases between them. Germline CDR1 is MNHEY and CDR2 is SVGEGT. The CDR3 sequence is 13 residues long. This chain's CDR3 is CASSSLLVDTQYF. The CDR3 DNA is TGTGCCAGCAGTTCTTTACTGGTGGATACGCAGTATTTT.

This clonotype was seen only a few times. The rearrangement uses TRBV6-5 and TRBJ2-7; D unclear. The germline V and J ends were trimmed by 7 bases and 4 bases, with 5 bases remaining between them. The length of the CDR3 is 10 residues. Germline CDR1 is MNHEY and CDR2 is SVGAGI. CDR3 region: CASTGYEQYF. DNA of the CDR3: TGTGCCAGCACTGGGTACGAGCAGTACTTC.

The chain carries TRBV7-9 and TRBJ2-5; D call uncertain. CDR3 length: 13 amino acids. Germline V gives CDR1 SEHNR, CDR2 FQNEAQ (reference sequence). V was shortened by 1 base and J by 5 bases, with 8 bases between the two germline ends. The CDR3 region is CASSLGESETQYF. The CDR3 nucleotides are TGTGCCAGCAGCTTAGGGGAAAGCGAGACCCAGTACTTC.

This clonotype was found once. The rearrangement joins TRBV20-1 to TRBJ2-1; D is ambiguous. Germline V gives CDR1 DFQATT, CDR2 SNEGSKA (reference sequence). This CDR3 has 12 amino acids. V was shortened by 1 base and J by 6 bases, with 7 bases between the two germline ends. Here the CDR3 DNA reads TGCAGTGCTAGAGGGCTCCCCAATGAGCAGTTCTTC. Protein: CSARGLPNEQFF.

This clonotype has more than one count but fewer than ten. V and J are TRBV4-2 and TRBJ2-2; the D is unclear. Trimming stripped 0 bases from V and 2 bases from J, with 7 bases between. The CDR3 consists of 15 residues. CDR1 is LGHNA, CDR2 YNFKEQ, per germline. The CDR3 protein is CASSQEEANTGELFF. CDR3 in DNA: TGTGCCAGCAGCCAAGAAGAGGCTAACACCGGGGAGCTGTTTTTT.

This clonotype was counted only a few times. The rearrangement joins TRBV20-1 to TRBJ2-1; D is perhaps TRBD2 (5 bases). This CDR3 comprises 12 residues. Germline V lookup: CDR1 DFQATT, CDR2 SNEGSKA (reference sequence). Trimming shortened V by 6 bases and J by 6 bases, and 12 bases separated the two germline ends. CDR3 in DNA: TGCAGTGCCCACAAGCGGACCAATGAGCAGTTCTTC. It codes for CSAHKRTNEQFF.

A single count supports this clonotype. The genes are TRBV6-5 and TRBJ2-7, with 16 bases matching TRBD2. The CDR3 length is 16 residues. The V gene end was trimmed by 2 bases and the J gene end by 6 bases; junction bases not matched to a gene: 4. The germline gives CDR1 MNHEY, CDR2 SVGAGI. The CDR3 loop is CASSYLGTSGRGEQYF. Here the CDR3 DNA reads TGTGCCAGCAGTTACCTAGGGACTAGCGGGAGGGGCGAGCAGTACTTC.

The chain combines TRBV5-1 with TRBJ2-7; 9 bases fit TRBD2. The CDR3 has 16 residues. J gave up 0 bases and V 0 bases, and 4 bases lay outside the gene matches. The V gene's germline CDR1 is SGHRS and CDR2 YFSETQ. CDR3 sequence: CASSLGWTSVSYEQYF. Here the CDR3 DNA reads TGCGCCAGCAGCTTGGGGTGGACTAGCGTCTCCTACGAGCAGTACTTC.